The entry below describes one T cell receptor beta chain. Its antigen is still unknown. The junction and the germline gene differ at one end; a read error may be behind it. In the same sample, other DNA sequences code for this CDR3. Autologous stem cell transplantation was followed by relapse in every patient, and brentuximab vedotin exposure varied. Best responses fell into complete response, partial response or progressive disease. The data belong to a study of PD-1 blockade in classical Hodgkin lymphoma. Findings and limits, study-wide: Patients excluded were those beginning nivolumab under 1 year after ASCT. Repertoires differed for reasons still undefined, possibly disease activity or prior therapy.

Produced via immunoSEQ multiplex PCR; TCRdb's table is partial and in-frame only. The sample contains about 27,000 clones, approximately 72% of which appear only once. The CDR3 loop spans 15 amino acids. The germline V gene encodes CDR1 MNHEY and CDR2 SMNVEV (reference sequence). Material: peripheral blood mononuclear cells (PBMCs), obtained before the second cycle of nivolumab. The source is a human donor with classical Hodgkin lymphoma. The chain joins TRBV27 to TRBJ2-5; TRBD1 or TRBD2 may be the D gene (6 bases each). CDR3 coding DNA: TGTGCCAGCAGTTTATCATGGGGGGCCGGGGAGACTCAGTACTTC. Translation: CASSLSWGAGETQYF.